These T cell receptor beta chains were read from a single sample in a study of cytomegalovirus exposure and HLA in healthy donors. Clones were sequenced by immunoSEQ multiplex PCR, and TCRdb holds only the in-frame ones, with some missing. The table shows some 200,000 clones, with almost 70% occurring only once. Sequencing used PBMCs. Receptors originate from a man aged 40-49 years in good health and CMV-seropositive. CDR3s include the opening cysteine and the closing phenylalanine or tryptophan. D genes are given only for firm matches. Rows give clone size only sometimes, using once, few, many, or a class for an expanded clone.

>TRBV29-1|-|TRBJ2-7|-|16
TGCAGCGTTACCTCGGCCATACAGGGCCTCGTCTACGAGCAGTACTTC
CSVTSAIQGLVYEQYF
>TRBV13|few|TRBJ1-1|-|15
TGTGCCAGCAGCTTAGGAACGGCAGCGGACACTGAAGCTTTCTTT
CASSLGTAADTEAFF
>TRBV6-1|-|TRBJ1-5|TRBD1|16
TGTGCCAGCAGTGACAACAGGGGGCGCGGCGATCAGCCCCAGCATTTT
CASSDNRGRGDQPQHF
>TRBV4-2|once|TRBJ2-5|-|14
TGTGCCAGCAGCCAAGTGAGGTTTCCGCGAACCCAGTACTTC
CASSQVRFPRTQYF
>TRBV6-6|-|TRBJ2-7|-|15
TGTGCCAGCAGTTACTCGATTCGGACAGACGCCGAGCAGTACTTC
CASSYSIRTDAEQYF
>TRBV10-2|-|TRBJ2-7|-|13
TGCGCCAGCAGTGAGGGCTCGGGTTACGAGCAGTACTTC
CASSEGSGYEQYF
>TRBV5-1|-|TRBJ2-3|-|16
TGCGCCAGCAGCTTTTTGGCGGGCCCAGCCACAGATACGCAGTATTTT
CASSFLAGPATDTQYF
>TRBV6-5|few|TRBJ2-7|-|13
TGTGCCAGCAGTTACGACAGATCCTACGAGCAGTACTTC
CASSYDRSYEQYF
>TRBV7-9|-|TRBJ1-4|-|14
TGTGCCAGCAGCTTAGCCCATCAGGGCGAAAAACTGTTTTTT
CASSLAHQGEKLFF
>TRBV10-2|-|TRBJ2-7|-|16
TGCGCCAGCAGTGACGCCCGACTCCCTTCGCGGTACGAGCAGTACTTC
CASSDARLPSRYEQYF
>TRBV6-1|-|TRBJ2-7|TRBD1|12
TGTGCCAGCAGGGCAGGGGGCTACGAGCAGTACTTC
CASRAGGYEQYF
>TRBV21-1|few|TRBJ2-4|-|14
TGTGCCAGCAGTCCGAGCGCGTCAGAAAACATTCAGTACTTC
CASSPSASENIQYF
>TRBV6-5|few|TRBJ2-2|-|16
TGTGCCAGCAGTTACTCCGGGACACTCTTCACCGGGGAGCTGTTTTTT
CASSYSGTLFTGELFF
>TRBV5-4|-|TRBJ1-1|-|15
TGTGCCAGCAGCTTCTGGGCGGCGGGGAACACTGAAGCTTTCTTT
CASSFWAAGNTEAFF
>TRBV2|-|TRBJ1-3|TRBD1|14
TGTGCCAGCAGTTGGGACAGGGCTGGAAACACCATATATTTT
CASSWDRAGNTIYF
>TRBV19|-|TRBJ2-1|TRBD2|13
TGTGCCAGTAGTATGGGTGGGGGGGATGAGCAGTTCTTC
CASSMGGGDEQFF
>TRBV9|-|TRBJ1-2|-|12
TGTGCCAGCAGCGTCCATCAGTGGGGCTACACCTTC
CASSVHQWGYTF
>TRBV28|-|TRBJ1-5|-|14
TGTGCCAGCACGCAGGCCAGCTTTGATCAGCCCCAGCATTTT
CASTQASFDQPQHF
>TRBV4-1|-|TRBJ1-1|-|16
TGCGCCAGCAGCCAACGAGACAGGATCATGACGGGTGAAGCTTTCTTT
CASSQRDRIMTGEAFF
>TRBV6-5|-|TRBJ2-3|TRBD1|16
TGTGCCAGCAGTTACTTGGGACAGGGGGCTAGAGATACGCAGTATTTT
CASSYLGQGARDTQYF
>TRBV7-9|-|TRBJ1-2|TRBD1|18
TGTGCCAGCAGCCCGTACCCGGACAGGGCCAGAGCTAACTATGGCTACACCTTC
CASSPYPDRARANYGYTF
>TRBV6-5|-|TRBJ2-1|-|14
TGTGCCAGCAGTTACTCGTTAGTCCTAACTGAGCAGTTCTTC
CASSYSLVLTEQFF
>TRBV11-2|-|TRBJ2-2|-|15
TGTGCCAGCAGCCCCAGCGGACTTAACACCGGGGAGCTGTTTTTT
CASSPSGLNTGELFF
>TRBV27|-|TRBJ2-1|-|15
TGTGCCAGCAGTTCCCCCATGAGCTCCTACAATGAGCAGTTCTTC
CASSSPMSSYNEQFF
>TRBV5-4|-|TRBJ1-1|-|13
TGTGCCAGCAGCTTGTTGACTAACACTGAAGCTTTCTTT
CASSLLTNTEAFF
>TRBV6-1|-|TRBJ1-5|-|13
TGTGCCAGCAGCGCTCTTAGCGGGGGACCCCAGCATTTT
CASSALSGGPQHF
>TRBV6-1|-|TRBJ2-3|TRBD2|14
TGTGCCTCGTATTTGGGGGGGTTAACAGATACGCAGTATTTT
CASYLGGLTDTQYF
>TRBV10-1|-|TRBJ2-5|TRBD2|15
TGCGCCAGCAGTATGAGCGGGGGGGCCGGGGAGACCCAGTACTTC
CASSMSGGAGETQYF
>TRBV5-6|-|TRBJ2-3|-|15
TGTGCCAGCAGCATCGACCTAACTAGGACAGATACGCAGTATTTT
CASSIDLTRTDTQYF
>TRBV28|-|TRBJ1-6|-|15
TGTGCCAGCAGACCTGGGGGGGGCACGAGCTCACCCCTCCACTTT
CASRPGGGTSSPLHF
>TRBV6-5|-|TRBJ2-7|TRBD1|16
TGTGCCAGCAGTTACTCCCGGACAGGATATTCCTACGAGCAGTACTTC
CASSYSRTGYSYEQYF
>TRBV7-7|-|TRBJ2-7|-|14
TGTGCCAGCAGCTTAGGAGGAGGACCCCACGAGCAGTACTTC
CASSLGGGPHEQYF
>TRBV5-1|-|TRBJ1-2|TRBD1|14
TGCGCCAGCAGCCCCGACAGGGTATTTAATGGCTACACCTTC
CASSPDRVFNGYTF
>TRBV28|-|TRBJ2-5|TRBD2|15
TGTGCCAGCAGTACCTTAGCGGGGGCTCAAGAGACCCAGTACTTC
CASSTLAGAQETQYF
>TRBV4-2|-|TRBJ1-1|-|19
TGTGCCAGCAGCCAAGATAGCGGCCAGGTTATTCTCAAAAACACTGAAGCTTTCTTT
CASSQDSGQVILKNTEAFF
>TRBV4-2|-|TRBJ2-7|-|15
TGTGCCAGCAGCCAAGGGGGCGTCCTTTCCTACGAGCAGTACTTC
CASSQGGVLSYEQYF
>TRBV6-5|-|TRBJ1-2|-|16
TGTGCCAGCAGTTACGCAGCAGGTCCCGTTGTTTCTGGCTACACCTTC
CASSYAAGPVVSGYTF
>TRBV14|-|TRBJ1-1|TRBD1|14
TGTGCCAGCAGCCAACCAGGGGGCGTCGCTGAAGCTTTCTTT
CASSQPGGVAEAFF
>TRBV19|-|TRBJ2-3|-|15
TGTGCCAGTACCCGGTGGCACGGGGGCACAGATACGCAGTATTTT
CASTRWHGGTDTQYF
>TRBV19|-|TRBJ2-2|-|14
TGTGCCAGTAGATGGGGGGAAAACACCGGGGAGCTGTTTTTT
CASRWGENTGELFF
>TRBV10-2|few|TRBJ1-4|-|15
TGCGCCAGCGCCCCCCCAGGGTCAACTAATGAAAAACTGTTTTTT
CASAPPGSTNEKLFF
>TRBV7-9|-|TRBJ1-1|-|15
TGTGCCAGCAGCTTGAAGGACATTTTGAACACTGAAGCTTTCTTT
CASSLKDILNTEAFF
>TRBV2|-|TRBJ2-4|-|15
TGTGCCAGCAGTGATAAATCGGCAGGAAAAAACATTCAGTACTTC
CASSDKSAGKNIQYF
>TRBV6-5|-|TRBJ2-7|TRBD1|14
TGTGCCAGCAGTGGGGGACAGCTTTCCTACGAGCAGTACTTC
CASSGGQLSYEQYF
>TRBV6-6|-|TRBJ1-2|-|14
TGTGCCAGCAGTTACTCGAAGGGGGGGGATGGCTACACCTTC
CASSYSKGGDGYTF
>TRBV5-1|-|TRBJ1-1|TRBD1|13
TGCGCCAGCAGCAGGGACAGGAACACTGAAGCTTTCTTT
CASSRDRNTEAFF
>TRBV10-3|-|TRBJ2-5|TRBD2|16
TGTGCCATCAGTGCAAGCTGGAGCGGGACTCAAGAGACCCAGTACTTC
CAISASWSGTQETQYF
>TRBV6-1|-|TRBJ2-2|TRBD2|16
TGTGCCAGCAGTGGATCTAGCGGGGGGTTAGCGGGGGAGCTGTTTTTT
CASSGSSGGLAGELFF
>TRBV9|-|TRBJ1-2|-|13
TGTGCCAGCAGCGTAGCTCCCTCCTATGGCTACACCTTC
CASSVAPSYGYTF
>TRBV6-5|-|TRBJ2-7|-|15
TGTGCCAGCAGTTACTGGGCGGGGTCAGCCTACGAGCAGTACTTC
CASSYWAGSAYEQYF